These 9 T cell receptor beta chains were sequenced from one sample in a study of CD8 T cells in Susac syndrome. RNA amounts of roughly 0.45 to 1 ug underwent reverse transcription with random hexamers. TCRdb re-called the immunoSEQ multiplex PCR reads through MiXCR, storing one row per CDR3 protein. The sample has a few hundred thousand distinct CDR3 sequences; roughly 95% are singletons. The specimen sequenced was CD4+ T cells from PBMCs. These receptors were collected from a human donor with multiple sclerosis.

The V gene is TRBV12-3 or TRBV12-4, the J gene TRBJ2-3; TRBD2 matches 11 bases. V shed 7 bases and J 1 base; nucleotides not matched to a gene: 4. The CDR3 is 15 residues long. CDR3 sequence reads: CASTKTSGGTDTQYF. The CDR3 bases are TGTGCCAGCACCAAGACTAGCGGGGGCACAGATACGCAGTATTTT.

V usage is TRBV12-3 or TRBV12-4 and J usage is TRBJ1-1, with D possibly TRBD1 on 6 matching bases. The CDR3 consists of 14 residues. Trimming removed 4 bases from V and 4 bases from J, with 13 bases in between. Here the CDR3 reads CASSSGGRATEAFF. The CDR3 DNA sequence: TGTGCCAGCAGTTCCGGGGGCAGGGCCACTGAAGCTTTCTTT.

The chain has TRBV20-1 and TRBJ2-7; D is tentatively TRBD1 or TRBD2 (5 bases each). Germline lookup yields CDR1 DFQATT and CDR2 SNEGSKA (reference sequence). The V and J ends lost 6 bases and 2 bases respectively, with 26 bases between them. The CDR3 extends over 17 amino acids. The CDR3 DNA follows: TGCAGTGCCTCCAGGGACCCAACTTTCCGACAGACCTACGAGCAGTACTTC. This sequence encodes CSASRDPTFRQTYEQYF.

The rearrangement links TRBV3-1 to TRBJ1-1, with 8 bases identical to TRBD1. V shed 2 bases, J shed 11 bases, and the junction held 10 bases outside the gene matches. CDR1 is LGHDT, CDR2 YNNKEL, per germline (reference sequence). This CDR3 contains 14 residues. As DNA, the CDR3 is TGTGCCAGCAGCCAACCCGACAGGGGAGGGAACGCTTTCTTT. This gives the protein CASSQPDRGGNAFF.

This clonotype was counted between two and nine times. V and J are TRBV30 and TRBJ2-7; D not resolved. The CDR3 length is 12 residues. The germline CDR1 and CDR2 sequences are GTSNPN and SVGIG (reference sequence). Trimming stripped 2 bases from V and 3 bases from J, with 8 bases between. CDR3 loop: CAWSKEFYEQYF. Written as DNA, the CDR3 is TGTGCCTGGAGTAAAGAGTTCTACGAGCAGTACTTC.

The J gene is TRBJ2-5, the V gene TRBV7-2; weak D call: TRBD2 (5 bases). The CDR3 extends over 18 amino acids. Germline CDR1 reads SGHTA; CDR2 reads FQGNSA. Trimming took off 5 bases at V and 1 base at J, with 23 bases between the two ends. This CDR3 reads CASSHRLGLPGPQETQYF. The CDR3 nucleotides read TGTGCCAGCAGCCACCGACTTGGACTCCCCGGTCCCCAAGAGACCCAGTACTTC.

The sample holds one count of this clonotype. This chain joins TRBV18 and TRBJ1-6; 9 bases align to TRBD1. This CDR3 contains 18 residues. In germline, CDR1 is KGHSH, CDR2 LQKENI. Trimming removed 6 bases from V and 10 bases from J; junction bases left unmatched: 19. CDR3 coding DNA: TGTGCCAGCTCCCCCTTAGTGGTGCTGGGACAGGGAGTGTCACCCCTCCACTTT. Its protein is CASSPLVVLGQGVSPLHF.

The chain uses TRBV30 and TRBJ2-1, with TRBD2 matching over 10 bases. Looked up from germline, CDR1 is GTSNPN and CDR2 is SVGIG (reference sequence). This CDR3 region has 18 residues. The trim removed 2 bases at V and 1 base at J, leaving 11 bases unmatched. DNA for the CDR3: TGTGCCTGGAGTAACAGCGGGGGGGCTTTCGGGTCCTACAATGAGCAGTTCTTC. This translates into CAWSNSGGAFGSYNEQFF. The variable domain in full, with the rest retrieved from reference TRBV30 and TRBJ2-1, is SQTIHQWPATLVQPVGSPLSLECTVEGTSNPNLYWYRQAAGRGLQLLFYSVGIGQISSEVPQNLSASRPQDRQFILSSKKLLLSDSGFYLCAWSNSGGAFGSYNEQFFGPGTRLTVL.

Only one count was recorded for this clonotype. This chain uses TRBV29-1 with TRBJ1-2, with a possible D match to TRBD1 (5 bases). V was cut by 4 bases and J by 4 bases, with 19 bases left in between. Germline V lookup: CDR1 SQVTM, CDR2 ANQGSEA. The CDR3 extends over 15 amino acids. The CDR3 protein is CSVGRSATGGYGYTF. As DNA, the CDR3 is TGCAGCGTTGGCAGATCGGCTACAGGTGGCTATGGCTACACCTTC.